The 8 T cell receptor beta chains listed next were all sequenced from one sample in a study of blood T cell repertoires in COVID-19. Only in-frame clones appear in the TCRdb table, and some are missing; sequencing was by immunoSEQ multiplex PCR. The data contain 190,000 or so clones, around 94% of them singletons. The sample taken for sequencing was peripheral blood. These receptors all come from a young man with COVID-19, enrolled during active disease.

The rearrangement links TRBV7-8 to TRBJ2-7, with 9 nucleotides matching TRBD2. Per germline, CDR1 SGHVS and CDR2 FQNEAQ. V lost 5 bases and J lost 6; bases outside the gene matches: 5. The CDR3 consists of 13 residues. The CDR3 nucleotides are TGTGCCAGCAGCCGCGGGGGGGCCCCCGAGCAGTACTTC. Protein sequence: CASSRGGAPEQYF. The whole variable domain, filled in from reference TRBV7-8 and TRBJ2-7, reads GAGVSQSPRYKVAKRGQDVALRCDPISGHVSLFWYQQALGQGPEFLTYFQNEAQLDKSGLPSDRFFAERPEGSVSTLKIQRTQQEDSAVYLCASSRGGAPEQYFGPGTRLTVT.

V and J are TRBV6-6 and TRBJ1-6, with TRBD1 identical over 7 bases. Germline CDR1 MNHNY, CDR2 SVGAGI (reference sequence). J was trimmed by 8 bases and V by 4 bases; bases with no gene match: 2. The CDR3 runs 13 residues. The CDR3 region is CASSSTGDSPLHF. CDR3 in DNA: TGTGCCAGCAGTTCCACAGGGGATTCACCCCTCCACTTT.

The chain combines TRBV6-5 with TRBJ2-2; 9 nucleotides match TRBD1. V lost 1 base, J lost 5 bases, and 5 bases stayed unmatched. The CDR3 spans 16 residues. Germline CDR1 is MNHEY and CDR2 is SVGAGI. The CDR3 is CASSYWDRVRTGELFF. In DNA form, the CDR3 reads TGTGCCAGCAGTTACTGGGACAGGGTGAGGACCGGGGAGCTGTTTTTT.

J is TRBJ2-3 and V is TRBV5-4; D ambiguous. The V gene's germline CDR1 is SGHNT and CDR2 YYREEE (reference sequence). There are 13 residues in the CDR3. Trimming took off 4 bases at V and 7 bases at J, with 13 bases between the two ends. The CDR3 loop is CASSRYPENTQYF. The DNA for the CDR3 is TGTGCCAGCAGCCGTTATCCGGAGAATACGCAGTATTTT.

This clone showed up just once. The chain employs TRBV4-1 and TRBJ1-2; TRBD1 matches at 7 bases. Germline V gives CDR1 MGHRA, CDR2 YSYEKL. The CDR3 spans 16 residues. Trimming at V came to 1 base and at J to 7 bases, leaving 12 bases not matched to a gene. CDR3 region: CASSQANRGVLGGYTF. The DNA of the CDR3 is TGCGCCAGCAGCCAAGCGAACAGGGGCGTTCTGGGTGGCTACACCTTC.

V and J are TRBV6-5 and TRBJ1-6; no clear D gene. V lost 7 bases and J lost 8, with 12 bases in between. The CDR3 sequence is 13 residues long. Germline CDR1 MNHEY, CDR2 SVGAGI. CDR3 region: CASKSIRDSPLHF. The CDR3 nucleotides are TGTGCCAGCAAATCGATTCGGGATTCACCCCTCCACTTT.

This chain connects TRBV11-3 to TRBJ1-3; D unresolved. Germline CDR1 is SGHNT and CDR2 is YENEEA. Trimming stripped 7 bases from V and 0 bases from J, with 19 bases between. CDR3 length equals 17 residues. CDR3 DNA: TGTGCCAGCACTCCATGGCCCCCCCGGGGCTCTGGAAACACCATATATTTT. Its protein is CASTPWPPRGSGNTIYF. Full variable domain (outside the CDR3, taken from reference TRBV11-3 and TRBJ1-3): EAGVVQSPRYKIIEKKQPVAFWCNPISGHNTLYWYLQNLGQGPELLIRYENEEAVDDSQLPKDRFSAERLKGVDSTLKIQPAELGDSAVYLCASTPWPPRGSGNTIYFGEGSWLTVV.

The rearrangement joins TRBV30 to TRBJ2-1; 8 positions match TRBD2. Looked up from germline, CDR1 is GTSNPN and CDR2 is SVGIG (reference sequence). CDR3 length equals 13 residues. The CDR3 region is CALAGSSYNEQFF. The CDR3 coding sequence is TGTGCTCTAGCGGGCTCCTCCTACAATGAGCAGTTCTTC. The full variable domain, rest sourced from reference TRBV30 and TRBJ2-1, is SQTIHQWPATLVQPVGSPLSLECTVEGTSNPNLYWYRQAAGRGLQLLFYSVGIGQISSEVPQNLSASRPQDRQFILSSKKLLLSDSGFYLCALAGSSYNEQFFGPGTRLTVL.